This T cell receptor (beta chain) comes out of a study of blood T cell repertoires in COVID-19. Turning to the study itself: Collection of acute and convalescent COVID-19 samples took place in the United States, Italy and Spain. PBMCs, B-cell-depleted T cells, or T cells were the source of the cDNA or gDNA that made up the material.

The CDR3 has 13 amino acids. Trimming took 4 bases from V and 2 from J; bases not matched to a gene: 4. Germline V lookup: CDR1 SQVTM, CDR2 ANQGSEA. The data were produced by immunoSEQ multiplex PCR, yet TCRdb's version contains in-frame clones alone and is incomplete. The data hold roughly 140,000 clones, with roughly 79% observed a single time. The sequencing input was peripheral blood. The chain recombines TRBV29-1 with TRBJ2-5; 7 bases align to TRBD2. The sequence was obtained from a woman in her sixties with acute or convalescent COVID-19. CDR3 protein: CSVGGLGQETQYF. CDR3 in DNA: TGCAGCGTTGGTGGACTAGGTCAAGAGACCCAGTACTTC.